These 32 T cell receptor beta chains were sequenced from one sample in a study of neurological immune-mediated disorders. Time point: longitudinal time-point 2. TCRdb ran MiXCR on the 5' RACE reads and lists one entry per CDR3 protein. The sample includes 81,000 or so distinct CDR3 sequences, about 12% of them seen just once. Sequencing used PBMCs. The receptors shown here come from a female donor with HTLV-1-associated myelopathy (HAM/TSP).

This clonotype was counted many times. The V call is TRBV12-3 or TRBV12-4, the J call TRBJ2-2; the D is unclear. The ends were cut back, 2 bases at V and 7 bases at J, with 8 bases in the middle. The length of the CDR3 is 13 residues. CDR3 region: CASSLQVYGELFF. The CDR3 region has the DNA TGTGCCAGCAGTTTACAGGTTTACGGGGAGCTGTTTTTT.

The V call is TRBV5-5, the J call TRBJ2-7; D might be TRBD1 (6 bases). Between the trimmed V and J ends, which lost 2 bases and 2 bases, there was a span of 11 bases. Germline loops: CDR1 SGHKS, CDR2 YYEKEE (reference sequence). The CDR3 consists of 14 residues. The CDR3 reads CASSFDRSTYEQYF. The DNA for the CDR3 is TGTGCCAGCAGCTTCGACAGGTCGACCTACGAGCAGTACTTC.

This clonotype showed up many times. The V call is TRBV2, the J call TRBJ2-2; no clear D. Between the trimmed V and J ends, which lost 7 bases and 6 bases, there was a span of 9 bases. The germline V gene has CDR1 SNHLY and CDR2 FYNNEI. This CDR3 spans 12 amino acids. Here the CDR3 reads CASTDPPGELFF. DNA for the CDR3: TGTGCCAGCACGGACCCACCCGGGGAGCTGTTTTTT. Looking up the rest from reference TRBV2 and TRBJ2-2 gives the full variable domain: EPEVTQTPSHQVTQMGQEVILRCVPISNHLYFYWYRQILGQKVEFLVSFYNNEISEKSEIFDDQFSVERPDGSNFTLKIRSTKLEDSAMYFCASTDPPGELFFGEGSRLTVL.

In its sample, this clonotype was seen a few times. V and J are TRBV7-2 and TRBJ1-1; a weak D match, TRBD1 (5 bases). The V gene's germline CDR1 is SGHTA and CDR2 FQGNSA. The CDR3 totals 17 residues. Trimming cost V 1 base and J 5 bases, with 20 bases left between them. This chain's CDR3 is CASSLGSGRPRGTEAFF. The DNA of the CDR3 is TGTGCCAGCAGCTTAGGAAGTGGGCGTCCCCGGGGGACTGAAGCTTTCTTT.

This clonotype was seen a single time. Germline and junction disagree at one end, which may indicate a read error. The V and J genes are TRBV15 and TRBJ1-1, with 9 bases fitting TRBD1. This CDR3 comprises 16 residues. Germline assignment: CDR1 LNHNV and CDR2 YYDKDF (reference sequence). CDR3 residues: CSTSTPGTGIVIEAFF. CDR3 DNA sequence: TGTTCCACCAGCACTCCCGGGACAGGGATTGTCATTGAAGCTTTCTTT. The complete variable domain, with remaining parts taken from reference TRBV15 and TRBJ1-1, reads DAMVIQNPRYQVTQFGKPVTLSCSQTLNHNVMYWYQQKSSQAPKLLFHYYDKDFNNEADTPDNFQSRRPNTSFCFLDIRSPGLGDTAMYLCSTSTPGTGIVIEAFFGQGTRLTVV.

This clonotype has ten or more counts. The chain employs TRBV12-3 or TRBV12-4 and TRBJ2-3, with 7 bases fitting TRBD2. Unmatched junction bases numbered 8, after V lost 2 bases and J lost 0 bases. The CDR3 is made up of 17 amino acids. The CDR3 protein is CASSLRVSGASTDTQYF. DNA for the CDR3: TGTGCCAGCAGTTTAAGGGTCAGCGGGGCAAGCACAGATACGCAGTATTTT.

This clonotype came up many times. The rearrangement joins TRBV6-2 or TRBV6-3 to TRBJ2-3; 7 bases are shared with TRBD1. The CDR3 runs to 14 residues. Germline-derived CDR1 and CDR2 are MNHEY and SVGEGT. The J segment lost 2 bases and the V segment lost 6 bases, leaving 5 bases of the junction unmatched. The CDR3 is CASSRGSPTDTQYF. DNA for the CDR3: TGTGCCAGCAGCAGGGGGAGCCCCACAGATACGCAGTATTTT.

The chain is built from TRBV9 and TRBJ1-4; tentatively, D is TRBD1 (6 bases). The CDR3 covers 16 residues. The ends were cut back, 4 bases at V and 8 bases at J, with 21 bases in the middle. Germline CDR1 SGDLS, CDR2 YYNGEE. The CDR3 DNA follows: TGTGCCAGCAGCTTAGGTGGGGGACAAGTTGGGGAAAAACTGTTTTTT. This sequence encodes CASSLGGGQVGEKLFF.

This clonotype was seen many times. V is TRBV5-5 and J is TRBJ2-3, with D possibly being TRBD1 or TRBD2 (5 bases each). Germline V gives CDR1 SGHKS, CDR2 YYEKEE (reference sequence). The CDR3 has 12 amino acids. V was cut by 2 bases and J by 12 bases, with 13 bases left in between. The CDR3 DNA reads TGTGCCAGCAGCTTTTCGGGGACCCACCAGTATTTT. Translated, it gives CASSFSGTHQYF.

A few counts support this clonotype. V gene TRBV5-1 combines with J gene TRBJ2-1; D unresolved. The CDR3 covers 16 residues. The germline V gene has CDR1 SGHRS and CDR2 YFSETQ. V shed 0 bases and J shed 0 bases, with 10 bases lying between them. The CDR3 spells CASSLEASSSYNEQFF. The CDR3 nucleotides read TGCGCCAGCAGCTTGGAAGCTAGTAGCTCCTACAATGAGCAGTTCTTC.

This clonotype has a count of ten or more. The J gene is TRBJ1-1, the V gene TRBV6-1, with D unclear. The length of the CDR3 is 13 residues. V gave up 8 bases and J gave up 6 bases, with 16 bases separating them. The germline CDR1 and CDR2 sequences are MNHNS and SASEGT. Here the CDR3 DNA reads TGTGCCAGCCAGCTTACTAATAACGCTGAAGCTTTCTTT. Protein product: CASQLTNNAEAFF.

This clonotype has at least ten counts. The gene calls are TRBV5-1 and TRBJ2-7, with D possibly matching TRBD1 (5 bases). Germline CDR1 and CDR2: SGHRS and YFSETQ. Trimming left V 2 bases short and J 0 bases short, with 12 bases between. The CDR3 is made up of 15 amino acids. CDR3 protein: CASSLSPGSSYEQYF. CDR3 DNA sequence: TGCGCCAGCAGCTTATCCCCAGGGTCCTCCTACGAGCAGTACTTC.

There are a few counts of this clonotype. In nucleotides, the CDR3 is TGTGCCAGCTCACCTACCTCCGGGACAGGCAGAATGACTGAAGCTTTCTTT. It codes for CASSPTSGTGRMTEAFF. V gene TRBV18 combines with J gene TRBJ1-1; 8 nucleotides line up with TRBD1. Germline loops: CDR1 KGHSH, CDR2 LQKENI. V trimming: 3 bases; J trimming: 5 bases; junction bases outside the gene matches: 14. This CDR3 region has 17 residues.

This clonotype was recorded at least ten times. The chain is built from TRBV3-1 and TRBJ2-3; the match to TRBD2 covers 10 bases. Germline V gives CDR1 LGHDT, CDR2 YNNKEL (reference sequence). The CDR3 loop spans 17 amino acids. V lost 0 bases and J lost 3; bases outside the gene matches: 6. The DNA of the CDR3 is TGTGCCAGCAGCCAAGATCCCCTAGCGGGGGTTACAGATACGCAGTATTTT. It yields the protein CASSQDPLAGVTDTQYF.

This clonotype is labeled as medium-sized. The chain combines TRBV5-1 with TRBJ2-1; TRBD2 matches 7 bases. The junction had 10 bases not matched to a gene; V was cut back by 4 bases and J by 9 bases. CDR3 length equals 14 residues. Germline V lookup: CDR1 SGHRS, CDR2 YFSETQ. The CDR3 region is CASSLRTSGSEQFF. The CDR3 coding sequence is TGCGCCAGCAGCCTCCGGACTAGTGGGAGTGAGCAGTTCTTC.

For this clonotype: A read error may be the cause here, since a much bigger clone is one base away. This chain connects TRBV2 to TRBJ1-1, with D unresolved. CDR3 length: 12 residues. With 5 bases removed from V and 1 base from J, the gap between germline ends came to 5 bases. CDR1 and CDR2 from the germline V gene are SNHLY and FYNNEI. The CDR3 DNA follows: TGTGCCAGCAGTAACAGGAACACTGAAGCTTTCTTT. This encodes CASSNRNTEAFF. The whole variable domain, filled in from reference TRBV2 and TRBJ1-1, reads EPEVTQTPSHQVTQMGQEVILRCVPISNHLYFYWYRQILGQKVEFLVSFYNNEISEKSEIFDDQFSVERPDGSNFTLKIRSTKLEDSAMYFCASSNRNTEAFFGQGTRLTVV.

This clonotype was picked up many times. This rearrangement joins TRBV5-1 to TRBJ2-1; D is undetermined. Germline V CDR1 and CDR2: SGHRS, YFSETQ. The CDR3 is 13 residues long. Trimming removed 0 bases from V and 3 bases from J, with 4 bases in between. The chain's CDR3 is CASSLGNYNEQFF. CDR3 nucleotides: TGCGCCAGCAGCTTGGGGAACTACAATGAGCAGTTCTTC.

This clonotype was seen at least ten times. CDR3 sequence: CASSLKGGQPDTQYF. The DNA of the CDR3 is TGTGCCAGCAGCCTAAAGGGGGGTCAACCAGATACGCAGTATTTT. This chain connects TRBV7-9 to TRBJ2-3; the D gene could be TRBD1 or TRBD2 (6 bases each). The CDR3 runs 15 residues. Germline V CDR1 and CDR2: SEHNR, FQNEAQ (reference sequence). Trimming left V 5 bases short and J 4 bases short, with 16 bases between. Combining the CDR3 with reference TRBV7-9 and TRBJ2-3 gives the whole variable domain DTGVSQNPRHKITKRGQNVTFRCDPISEHNRLYWYRQTLGQGPEFLTYFQNEAQLEKSRLLSDRFSAERPKGSFSTLEIQRTEQGDSAMYLCASSLKGGQPDTQYFGPGTRLTVL.

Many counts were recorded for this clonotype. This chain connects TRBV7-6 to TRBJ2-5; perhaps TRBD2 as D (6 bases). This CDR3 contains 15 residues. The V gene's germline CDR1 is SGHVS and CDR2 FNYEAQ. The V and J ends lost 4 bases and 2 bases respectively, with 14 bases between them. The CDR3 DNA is TGTGCCAGCAGCTCGTCGACTAGGTTGCAAGAGACCCAGTACTTC. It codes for CASSSSTRLQETQYF.

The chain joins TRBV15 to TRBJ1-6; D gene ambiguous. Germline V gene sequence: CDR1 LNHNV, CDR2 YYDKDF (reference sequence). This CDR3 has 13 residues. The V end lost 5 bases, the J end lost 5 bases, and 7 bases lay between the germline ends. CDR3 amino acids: CATSVSDNSPLHF. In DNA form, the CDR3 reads TGTGCCACCAGCGTTTCAGATAATTCACCCCTCCACTTT.

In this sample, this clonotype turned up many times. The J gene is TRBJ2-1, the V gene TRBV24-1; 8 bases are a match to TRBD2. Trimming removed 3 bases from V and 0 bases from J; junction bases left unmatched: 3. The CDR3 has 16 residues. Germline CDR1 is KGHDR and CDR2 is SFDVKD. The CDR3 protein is CATSDQAGDSYNEQFF. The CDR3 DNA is TGTGCCACCAGTGATCAAGCGGGGGACTCCTACAATGAGCAGTTCTTC.

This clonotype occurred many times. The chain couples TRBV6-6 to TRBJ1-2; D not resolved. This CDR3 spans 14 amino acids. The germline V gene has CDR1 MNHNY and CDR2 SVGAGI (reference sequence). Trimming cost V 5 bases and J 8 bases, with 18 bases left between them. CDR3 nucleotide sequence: TGTGCCAGCAGTAACCGCCGGGGAGGGAAAGGCTACACCTTC. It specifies CASSNRRGGKGYTF.

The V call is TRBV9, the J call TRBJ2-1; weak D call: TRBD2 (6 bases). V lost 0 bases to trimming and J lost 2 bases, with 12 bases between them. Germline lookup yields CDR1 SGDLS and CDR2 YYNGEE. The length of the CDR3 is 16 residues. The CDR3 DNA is TGTGCCAGCAGCGTAGAAAAGCGGGCCACCTACAATGAGCAGTTCTTC. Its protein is CASSVEKRATYNEQFF.

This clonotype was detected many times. CDR3 in DNA: TGCAGTGCAATGCCTAGAGGCTCTGGGGCCAACGTCCTGACTTTC. This encodes CSAMPRGSGANVLTF. The chain recombines TRBV20-1 with TRBJ2-6, with unresolved D. Germline CDR1 reads DFQATT; CDR2 reads SNEGSKA (reference sequence). The V end was cut by 6 bases, the J end by 0 bases, with 12 bases between. The CDR3 covers 15 residues.

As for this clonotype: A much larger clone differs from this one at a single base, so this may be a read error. The CDR3 protein is CVSSYQSWANNEQFF. In DNA form, the CDR3 reads TGTGTCAGCAGTTACCAGTCGTGGGCAAACAATGAGCAGTTCTTC. The V gene is TRBV6-2 or TRBV6-3, the J gene TRBJ2-1; D unresolved. Germline CDR1 is MNHEY and CDR2 is SVGEGT. This CDR3 is built from 15 residues.

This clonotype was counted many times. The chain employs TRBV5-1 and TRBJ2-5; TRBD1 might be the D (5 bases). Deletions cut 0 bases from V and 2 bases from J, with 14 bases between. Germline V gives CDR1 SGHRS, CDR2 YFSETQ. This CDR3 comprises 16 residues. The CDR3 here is CASSLGPTAGQETQYF. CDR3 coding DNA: TGCGCCAGCAGCTTGGGTCCAACGGCAGGGCAAGAGACCCAGTACTTC. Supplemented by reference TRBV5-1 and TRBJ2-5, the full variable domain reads KAGVTQTPRYLIKTRGQQVTLSCSPISGHRSVSWYQQTPGQGLQFLFEYFSETQRNKGNFPGRFSGRQFSNSRSEMNVSTLELGDSALYLCASSLGPTAGQETQYFGPGTRLLVL.

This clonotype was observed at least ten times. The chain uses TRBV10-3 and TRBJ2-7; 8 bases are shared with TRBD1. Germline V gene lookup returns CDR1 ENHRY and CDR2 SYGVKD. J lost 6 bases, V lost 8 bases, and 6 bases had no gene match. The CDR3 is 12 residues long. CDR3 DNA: TGTGCCATCCTAACGACAGGGGCCGAGCAGTACTTC. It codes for CAILTTGAEQYF.

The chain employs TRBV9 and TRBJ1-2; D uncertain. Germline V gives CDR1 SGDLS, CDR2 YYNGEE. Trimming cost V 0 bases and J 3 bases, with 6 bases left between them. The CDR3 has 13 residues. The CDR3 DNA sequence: TGTGCCAGCAGCGTAGATTCCGACTATGGCTACACCTTC. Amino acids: CASSVDSDYGYTF.

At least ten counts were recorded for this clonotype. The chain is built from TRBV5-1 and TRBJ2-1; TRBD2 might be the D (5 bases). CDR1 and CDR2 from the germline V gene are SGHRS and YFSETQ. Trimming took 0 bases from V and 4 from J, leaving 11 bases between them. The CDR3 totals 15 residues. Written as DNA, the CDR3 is TGCGCCAGCAGCTTGGCCGCCGGGGTATACAATGAGCAGTTCTTC. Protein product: CASSLAAGVYNEQFF.

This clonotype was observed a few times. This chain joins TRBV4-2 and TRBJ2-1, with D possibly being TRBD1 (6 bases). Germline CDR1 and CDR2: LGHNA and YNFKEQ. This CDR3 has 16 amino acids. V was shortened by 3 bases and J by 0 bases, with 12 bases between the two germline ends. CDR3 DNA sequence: TGTGCCAGCAGCCAGTCCTTGGGGGCCTCCTACAATGAGCAGTTCTTC. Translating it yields CASSQSLGASYNEQFF.

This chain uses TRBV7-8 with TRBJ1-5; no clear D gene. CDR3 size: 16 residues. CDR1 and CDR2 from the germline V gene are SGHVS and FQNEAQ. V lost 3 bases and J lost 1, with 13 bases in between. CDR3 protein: CASSFDAPGSNQPQHF. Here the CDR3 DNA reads TGTGCCAGCAGCTTTGATGCACCGGGGAGCAATCAGCCCCAGCATTTT.

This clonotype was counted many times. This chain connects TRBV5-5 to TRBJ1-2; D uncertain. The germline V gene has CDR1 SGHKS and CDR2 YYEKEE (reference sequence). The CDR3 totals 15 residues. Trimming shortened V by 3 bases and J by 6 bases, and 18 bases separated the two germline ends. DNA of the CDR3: TGTGCCAGCAGCTCAGCTACAGTCGGTCTGCATGGCTACACCTTC. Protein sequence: CASSSATVGLHGYTF.